The clone carrying this T cell receptor beta chain was detected only a few times. No antigen is known for it. This sample is part of a study of cytomegalovirus exposure and HLA in healthy donors. Germline V gives CDR1 MNHEY, CDR2 SVGAGI. The CDR3 has 14 residues. The junction had 2 bases not matched to a gene; V was cut back by 0 bases and J by 4 bases. Whole-study findings and limits: Among TCR beta chains, those listed as cytomegalovirus-associated numbered roughly 150. In a later analysis, the majority of CMV-associated beta chains seemingly showed HLA restriction. Reports indicate that TCR beta sequences accurately predicted the HLA-A and HLA-B alleles of most subjects.

PCR involved 60 Vbeta and 13 Jbeta primers. Libraries were prepared by immunoSEQ multiplex PCR; TCRdb keeps only in-frame clonotypes and omits some of them. The sample carries roughly 70,000 clones, about 67% recorded once. The sequenced sample consisted of PBMCs. This sequence originates from a human donor in good health. The chain has TRBV6-5 and TRBJ2-5; 7 bases map to TRBD1. CDR3 residues: CASSYSAGGETQYF. The CDR3 DNA is TGTGCCAGCAGTTACTCGGCAGGGGGAGAGACCCAGTACTTC.